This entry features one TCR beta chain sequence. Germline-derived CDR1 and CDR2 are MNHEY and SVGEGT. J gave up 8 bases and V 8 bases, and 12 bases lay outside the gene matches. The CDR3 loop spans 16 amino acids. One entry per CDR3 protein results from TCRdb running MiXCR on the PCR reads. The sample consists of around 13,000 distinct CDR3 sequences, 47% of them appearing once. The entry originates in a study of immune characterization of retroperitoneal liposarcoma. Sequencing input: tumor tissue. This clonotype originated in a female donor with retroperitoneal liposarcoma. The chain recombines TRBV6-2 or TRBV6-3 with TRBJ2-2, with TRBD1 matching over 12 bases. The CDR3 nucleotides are TGTGCCAGCGTCGGGGACAGGGGGCCCCGTTATGGGGAGCTGTTTTTT. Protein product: CASVGDRGPRYGELFF.